Sequencing of this T cell receptor (beta chain) was carried out in a study of regulatory T cells in long-lasting Graves disease. Study-level points and caveats: The TCR repertoire of persistent Graves' patients was less diverse than that of newly diagnosed ones. Analyses excluded thyroid tissue, covering peripheral blood alone. There was favoring of TRBV28, TRBJ1-2 and TRBJ2-5 in persistent disease. It is possible that accuracy was reduced by the small size of the sample.

In regard to this clonotype: Antigen specificity is unknown. One base separates it from a far larger clone, so it is likely a read error.

Time point reported: persistent/refractory GD, antithyroid drugs over 5 years with positive TRAb. Generation of the TCR library employed RNA extracted from PBMCs. According to the study, TCR beta libraries were built with iRepertoire HTBI primers and CDR3-region Arm-PCR. Using its own MiXCR run on the multiplex PCR reads, TCRdb lists one record per CDR3 protein. The data hold a few hundred thousand distinct CDR3 sequences, with 22% observed a single time. The CDR3 consists of 15 residues. CDR1 and CDR2 from the germline V gene are MDHEN and SYDVKM. The input for sequencing was peripheral blood mononuclear cells (PBMCs), taken when the disease was refractory, from a patient treated with antithyroid drugs. The rearrangement links TRBV28 to TRBJ2-1, with 9 bases aligning to TRBD1. The J call is uncertain, as TRBJ2-5 better fits the DNA end. This sequence originates from a female donor with Graves disease. This CDR3 is CASSLGGQGIEAQYF. The CDR3 region has the DNA TGTGCCAGCAGTTTAGGCGGACAGGGGATCGAGGCCCAGTACTTC.